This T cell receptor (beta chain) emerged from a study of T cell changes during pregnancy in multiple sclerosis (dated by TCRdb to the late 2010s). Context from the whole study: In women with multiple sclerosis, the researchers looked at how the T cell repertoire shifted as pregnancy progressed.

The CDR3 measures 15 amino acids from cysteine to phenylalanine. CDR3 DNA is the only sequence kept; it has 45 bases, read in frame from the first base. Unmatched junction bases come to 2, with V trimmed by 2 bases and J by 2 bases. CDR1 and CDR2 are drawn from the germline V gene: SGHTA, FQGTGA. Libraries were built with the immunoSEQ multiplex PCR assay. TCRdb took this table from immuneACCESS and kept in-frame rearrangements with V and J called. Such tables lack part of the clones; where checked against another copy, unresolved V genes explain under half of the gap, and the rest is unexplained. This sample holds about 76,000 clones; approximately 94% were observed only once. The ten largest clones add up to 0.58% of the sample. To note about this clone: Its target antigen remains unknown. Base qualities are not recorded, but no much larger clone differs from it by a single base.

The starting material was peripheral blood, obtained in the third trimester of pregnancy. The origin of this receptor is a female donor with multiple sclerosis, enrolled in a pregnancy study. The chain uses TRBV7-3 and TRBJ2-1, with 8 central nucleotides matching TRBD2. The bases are TGTGCCAGCAGCTTATACGGGGGGGCCTACAATGAGCAGTTCTTC. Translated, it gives CASSLYGGAYNEQFF.